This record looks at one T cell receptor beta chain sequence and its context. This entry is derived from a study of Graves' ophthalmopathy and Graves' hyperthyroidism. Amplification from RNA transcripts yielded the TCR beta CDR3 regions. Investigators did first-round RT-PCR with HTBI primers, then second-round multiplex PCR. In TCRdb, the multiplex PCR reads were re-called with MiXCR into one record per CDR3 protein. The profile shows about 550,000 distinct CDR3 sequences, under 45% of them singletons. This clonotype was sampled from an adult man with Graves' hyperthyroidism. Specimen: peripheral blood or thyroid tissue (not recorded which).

The CDR3 sequence: CSAIPGLAGNEQYF. The CDR3 region has the DNA TGCAGTGCTATCCCGGGACTAGCGGGAAATGAGCAGTACTTC. The chain joins TRBV20-1 to TRBJ2-7; 13 bases align to TRBD2. CDR1 DFQATT and CDR2 SNEGSKA come from the germline V gene (reference sequence). V dropped 4 bases and J dropped 7; count of bases not matched to a gene: 7. CDR3 length: 14 amino acids.